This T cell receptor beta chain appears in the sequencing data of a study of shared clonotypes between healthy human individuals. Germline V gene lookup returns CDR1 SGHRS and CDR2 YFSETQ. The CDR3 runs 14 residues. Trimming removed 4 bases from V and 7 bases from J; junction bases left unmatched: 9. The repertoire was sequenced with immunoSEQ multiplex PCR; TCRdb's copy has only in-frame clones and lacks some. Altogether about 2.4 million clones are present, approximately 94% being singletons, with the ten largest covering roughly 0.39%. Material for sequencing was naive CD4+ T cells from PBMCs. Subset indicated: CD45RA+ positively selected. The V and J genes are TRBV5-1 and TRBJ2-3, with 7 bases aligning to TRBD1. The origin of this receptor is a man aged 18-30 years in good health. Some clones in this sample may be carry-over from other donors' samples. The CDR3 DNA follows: TGCGCCAGCAGCCTGGACAGGTCACTGAATACGCAGTATTTT. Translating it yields CASSLDRSLNTQYF.